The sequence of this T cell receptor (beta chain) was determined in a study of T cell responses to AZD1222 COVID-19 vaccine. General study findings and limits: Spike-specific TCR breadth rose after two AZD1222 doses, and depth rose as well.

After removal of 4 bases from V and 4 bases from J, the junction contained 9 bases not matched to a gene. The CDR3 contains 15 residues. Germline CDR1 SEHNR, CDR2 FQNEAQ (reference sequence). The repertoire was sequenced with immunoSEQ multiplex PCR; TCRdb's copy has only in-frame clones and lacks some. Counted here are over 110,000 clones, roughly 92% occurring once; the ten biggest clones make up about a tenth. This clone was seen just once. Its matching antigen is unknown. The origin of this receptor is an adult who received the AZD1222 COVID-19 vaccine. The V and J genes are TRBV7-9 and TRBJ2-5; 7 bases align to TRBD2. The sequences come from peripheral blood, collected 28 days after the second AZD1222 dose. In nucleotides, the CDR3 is TGTGCCAGCAGCTCACCCACCGGGGGGATAGAGACCCAGTACTTC. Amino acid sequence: CASSSPTGGIETQYF.